Many counts were recorded for the clone carrying this T cell receptor beta chain. Its matching antigen is unknown. These data are taken from a study of Graves' ophthalmopathy and Graves' hyperthyroidism. Findings and caveats of the study: Blood also harbored most expanded thyroid clonotypes above 0.001 frequency.

Lactation, pregnancy, uncontrolled infections and other autoimmune diseases were all grounds for excluding patients. RNA transcripts provided the template for amplifying TCR beta CDR3 regions. The workflow started with a first-round RT-PCR run with HTBI primers and then moved on to a second-round multiplex PCR. One entry per CDR3 protein results from TCRdb running MiXCR on the multiplex PCR reads. Of 40,000 to 45,000 distinct CDR3 sequences in the sample, around 52% were seen once. The source material was peripheral blood. The TCR sequence derives from an adult man with Graves' ophthalmopathy.

CDR3 nucleotides: TGTGCCAGCAGCTTAGGGGGCTCAACTAATGAAAAACTGTTTTTT. Translated, it gives CASSLGGSTNEKLFF. The V gene is TRBV7-9, the J gene TRBJ1-4; perhaps TRBD1 as D (5 bases). The CDR3 is made up of 15 amino acids. Germline CDR1 SEHNR, CDR2 FQNEAQ (reference sequence). V gave up 1 base and J gave up 0 bases, with 6 bases separating them.